This TCR beta chain was found in a study of shared clonotypes between healthy human individuals. Study-level points and caveats: Rarefaction indicated that sorted-subset sequencing remained incomplete although depth was large. Four donors shared about 5% of their naive CD4 clonotypes.

Genomic DNA per cell subset filled all wells of several immunoSEQ plates. This table comes from immunoSEQ multiplex PCR, and its TCRdb copy is limited to in-frame clones, with some not included. Of roughly 1,100,000 clones in the sample, around 76% were seen once. The V end was cut by 6 bases, the J end by 4 bases, with 13 bases between. The CDR3 loop spans 13 amino acids. Germline V gene sequence: CDR1 SGHRS, CDR2 YFSETQ. The sample holds one count of this clone. Its antigen is currently unknown. This chain joins TRBV5-1 and TRBJ2-5; the D gene could be TRBD1 or TRBD2 (6 bases each). The source of this sequence is a man aged 18 to 30 in good health. Sequencing was performed on memory CD4+ T cells sorted from blood. Indicated subset: CD45RA-negative fraction. CDR3 sequence reads: CASKKGGVETQYF. CDR3 DNA sequence: TGCGCCAGCAAGAAGGGGGGAGTAGAGACCCAGTACTTC.